The present T cell receptor beta chain was sequenced within a study of somatic mutations in cytotoxic T cells in rheumatoid arthritis. The data were produced by immunoSEQ multiplex PCR, yet TCRdb's version contains in-frame clones alone and is incomplete. The table lists some 20,000 clones, more than 60% of them singletons. CDR1 and CDR2 (germline): KGHSY, FQNENV. The V and J ends lost 5 bases and 4 bases respectively, with 12 bases between them. This CDR3 spans 14 amino acids. This clonotype originated in a woman aged 55-70 years in good health. What was sequenced was CD8+ T cells sorted from blood. The chain has TRBV16 and TRBJ1-3; D call uncertain. CDR3 nucleotides: TGTGCCAGCAGCAACAATCCCAGGGGAAACACCATATATTTT. As protein: CASSNNPRGNTIYF.